This T cell receptor (beta chain) is from a study of PD-L1 blockade in urothelial cancer. As for the study in general: At some point between 2013 and 2015, patients got going on atezolizumab, taking 1,200 mg intravenously every 3 weeks. There were a median of approximately 130,000 T cells in blood samples.

The germline V gene encodes CDR1 SGHTA and CDR2 FQGTGA. V was pared by 4 bases and J by 9 bases, with 9 bases of the junction left unmatched. The CDR3 sequence is 15 residues long. Sequencing used immunoSEQ multiplex PCR; TCRdb keeps in-frame clones, though not all of them. The table records about 39,000 clones, around nine tenths of them present only once. All patients carried locally advanced or metastatic urothelial carcinoma. Patients yielded 1 to 8 samples each, pretreatment and on-treatment. The input for sequencing was PBMCs, taken around atezolizumab (anti-PD-L1) treatment. The source is a man aged 60 to 69 with urothelial cancer. The J gene is TRBJ1-6, the V gene TRBV7-3; 7 nucleotides agree with TRBD1. In DNA form, the CDR3 reads TGTGCCAGCAGCTACACCGGACAGGAGGGTTCACCCCTCCACTTT. Translated, it gives CASSYTGQEGSPLHF.